The sample holds one count of the clone carrying this T cell receptor beta chain. These data come from a study of blood T cell repertoires in COVID-19. The length of the CDR3 is 15 residues. V lost 6 bases to trimming and J lost 5 bases; unmatched junction nucleotides: 9. Germline-derived CDR1 and CDR2 are SQVTM and ANQGSEA. The method was immunoSEQ multiplex PCR; TCRdb's version includes in-frame clones alone and lacks a portion of them. The data hold around 260,000 clones, with 84% observed a single time. Material: peripheral blood. The J gene is TRBJ2-3, the V gene TRBV29-1; 12 bases align to TRBD2. The sequence came from a man in his sixties with acute or convalescent COVID-19. CDR3 nucleotide sequence: TGCAGCGTGGAAAGGCTAGCGGGAGGGATAGATACGCAGTATTTT. Its protein is CSVERLAGGIDTQYF.